Below, one T cell receptor beta chain is given with its context. Antigen specificity is unknown. With 6 bases removed from V and 0 bases from J, the gap between germline ends came to 5 bases. Germline CDR1 WNHNN, CDR2 SYGVQD (reference sequence). The CDR3 sequence is 13 residues long. The data derive from a study of CD8+CD57+ T cells in acquired aplastic anemia. Study background: Sorted CD4+ plus CD8+ cells gave DNA averaging roughly 3.5 ug.

General study results and limits: Patients had approximately 30 CD8+ CDR3 sequences in common with controls (the shared set).

Both TCR beta VDJ combination and CDR3 sequence profiling were carried out. Genomic DNA was the template for this profiling. TCRdb redid the calling of the reads with MiXCR, one entry per CDR3 protein. The sample records about 190,000 distinct CDR3 sequences, around half being singletons. This clonotype was obtained from a human donor in good health, serving as a control. Sequencing used sorted CD4+, CD8+, or CD8+CD57+ T cells (not recorded which) from PBMCs. This chain joins TRBV10-1 and TRBJ2-2; D is uncertain. CDR3 bases: TGCGCCAGCAGGCAGGCGAACACCGGGGAGCTGTTTTTT. This gives the protein CASRQANTGELFF.